This TCR beta chain was retrieved from a study of cytomegalovirus exposure and HLA in healthy donors. With regard to this clone: The antigen is not known.

The CDR3 is 19 residues long. The trim removed 8 bases at V and 2 bases at J, leaving 18 bases unmatched. General study results and limits: When the data were analyzed later, several of the most significant clusters appeared to be linked to common viral pathogens. A later analysis showed that HLA-associated TCR beta chains had undergone more clonal expansion than equally common others. 164 TCR beta chains were listed as cytomegalovirus-associated.

Amplification used 60 Vbeta primers and 13 Jbeta primers. Only in-frame clones appear in the TCRdb table, and some are missing; sequencing was by immunoSEQ multiplex PCR. The data hold roughly 150,000 clones, with around 80% observed a single time. Sequencing was performed on PBMCs. This TCR derives from a boy under 10 years old in good health and CMV-seronegative. The chain links TRBV23-1 to TRBJ2-6, with TRBD1 matching 7 bases. TRBV23-1 is given ORF status, its function remaining uncertain. This CDR3 is CASPREACDRATGANVLTF. The CDR3 DNA reads as TGCGCCAGCCCCCGCGAGGCATGTGACAGGGCAACTGGGGCCAACGTCCTGACTTTC.